This T cell receptor (beta chain) was recovered during a study of T cells in Graves' hyperthyroidism and ophthalmopathy. General observations from the study: A median about 7 months before onset, the model predicted ophthalmopathy.

As for this clonotype: The antigen is unknown.

From germline, CDR1 is SGDLS and CDR2 YYNGEE. Trimming took off 3 bases at V and 1 base at J, with 16 bases between the two ends. The CDR3 loop spans 17 amino acids. Template material for amplifying TCR beta CDR3 regions consisted of RNA transcripts. Researchers ran a first-round RT-PCR on the TCR CDR3 using the HTBI primer set. From the multiplex PCR reads, TCRdb called clonotypes with MiXCR, one entry per CDR3 protein. Seen here are around 620,000 distinct CDR3 sequences, under 20% observed once, and the top ten hold less than 4.5%. The diagnostic basis comprised clinical symptoms, serum thyroxine and TRAb, thyroid ultrasound and orbital computed tomography.

V and J are TRBV9 and TRBJ1-4, with D maybe TRBD1 (6 bases). The sequence was obtained from a woman between 25 and 40 years old with Graves' hyperthyroidism. The sequencing input was blood. In DNA, the CDR3 is TGTGCCAGCAGCGGTCAACAGGGTAGTGGAACTAATGAAAAACTGTTTTTT. Its protein product is CASSGQQGSGTNEKLFF.